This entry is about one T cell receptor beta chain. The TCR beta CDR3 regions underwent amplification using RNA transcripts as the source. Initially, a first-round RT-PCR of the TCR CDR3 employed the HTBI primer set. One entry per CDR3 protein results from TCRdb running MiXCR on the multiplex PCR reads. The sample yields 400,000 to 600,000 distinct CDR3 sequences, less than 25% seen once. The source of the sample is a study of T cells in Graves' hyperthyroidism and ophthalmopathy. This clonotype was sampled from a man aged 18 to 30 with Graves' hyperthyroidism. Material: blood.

CDR3 residues: CASSMGGPVGTQYF. For the CDR3, the DNA is TGTGCCAGCAGCATGGGGGGGCCGGTCGGGACCCAGTACTTC. V usage is TRBV28 and J usage is TRBJ2-5, with D maybe TRBD2 (7 bases). Between the trimmed V and J ends, which lost 6 bases and 7 bases, there was a span of 18 bases. The CDR3 is 14 residues long. The germline gives CDR1 MDHEN, CDR2 SYDVKM.